The 27 T cell receptor beta chains reported below all come from one sample, sequenced in a study of blood T cell repertoires in COVID-19. TCRdb's table, derived via immunoSEQ multiplex PCR, lists solely in-frame clones and lacks some. The sample holds some 14,000 clones, about 75% seen once. The source material was peripheral blood. The receptors were gathered from a woman of 80 years or more with acute or convalescent COVID-19.

This clone was seen a single time. V usage is TRBV5-1 and J usage is TRBJ2-7; 9 bases match TRBD1. Trimming cost V 3 bases and J 5 bases; bases outside gene matches: 6. The CDR3 consists of 14 residues. Per the germline V gene, CDR1 is SGHRS and CDR2 is YFSETQ. This CDR3 is CASSSDRGVNEQYF. DNA of the CDR3: TGCGCCAGCAGCTCCGACAGGGGGGTCAACGAGCAGTACTTC.

This rearrangement joins TRBV11-3 to TRBJ2-5; TRBD2 aligns across 7 bases. Trimming cost V 5 bases and J 2 bases; bases outside gene matches: 11. Germline CDR1 is SGHNT and CDR2 is YENEEA. The CDR3 covers 16 residues. The CDR3 loop is CASSPGKGRGQETQYF. The CDR3 coding sequence is TGTGCCAGCAGCCCCGGGAAGGGGCGGGGGCAAGAGACCCAGTACTTC.

The chain is built from TRBV29-1 and TRBJ1-1; no clear D gene. This CDR3 is 13 amino acids long. From germline, CDR1 is SQVTM and CDR2 ANQGSEA. Trimming shortened V by 4 bases and J by 4 bases, and 13 bases separated the two germline ends. In DNA, the CDR3 is TGCAGCGTTGGTGAACAGATCTTCACTGAAGCTTTCTTT. As protein: CSVGEQIFTEAFF.

The CDR3 DNA is TGTGCTAGTGGTTTGGTAGCGGGGGGTGAAGCTTTCTTT. Protein: CASGLVAGGEAFF. The rearrangement joins TRBV12-5 to TRBJ1-1, with a possible D match to TRBD1 (5 bases). This CDR3 is built from 13 residues. CDR1 and CDR2 (germline): LGHNT, FRNRAP. V lost 0 bases, J lost 7 bases, and 9 bases lay in between.

This clone was observed at least ten times. The CDR3 sequence: CASSVAVGDYGYTF. The CDR3 DNA follows: TGTGCCAGCAGCGTAGCGGTGGGCGACTATGGCTACACCTTC. This rearrangement joins TRBV9 to TRBJ1-2; D remains ambiguous. Germline-derived CDR1 and CDR2 are SGDLS and YYNGEE. The V end lost 0 bases, the J end lost 3 bases, and 9 bases lay between the germline ends. The CDR3 runs 14 residues.

V and J are TRBV19 and TRBJ1-2; no reliable D call. The CDR3 is made up of 13 amino acids. The ends were cut back, 6 bases at V and 3 bases at J, with 11 bases in the middle. CDR1 and CDR2 from the germline V gene are LNHDA and SQIVND (reference sequence). In nucleotides, the CDR3 is TGTGCCAGTAGGAATACAGCATACTATGGCTACACCTTC. The encoded protein is CASRNTAYYGYTF.

This clone was seen only a few times. The chain uses TRBV27 and TRBJ1-6, with TRBD1 matching over 8 bases. J lost 2 bases, V lost 7 bases, and 13 bases had no gene match. This CDR3 spans 18 amino acids. CDR1 is MNHEY, CDR2 SMNVEV, per germline (reference sequence). DNA for the CDR3: TGTGCCAGCACGAAGGGACAGGAGTTCGGGACCTATAATTCACCCCTCCACTTT. Its translation: CASTKGQEFGTYNSPLHF.

The J gene is TRBJ2-7, the V gene TRBV4-2; D possibly corresponds to TRBD1 (6 bases). The length of the CDR3 is 15 residues. Between the trimmed V and J ends, which lost 0 bases and 5 bases, there was a span of 14 bases. Germline CDR1 LGHNA, CDR2 YNFKEQ. The CDR3 reads CASSQEPGAVNEQYF. The CDR3 DNA follows: TGTGCCAGCAGCCAAGAGCCAGGGGCGGTCAACGAGCAGTACTTC.

The gene calls are TRBV18 and TRBJ2-2; tentative D call: TRBD2 (6 bases). The CDR3 consists of 13 residues. The germline V gene has CDR1 KGHSH and CDR2 LQKENI. The germline V and J ends were trimmed by 6 bases and 6 bases, with 11 bases remaining between them. CDR3 nucleotides: TGTGCCAGCTCCCCCGGCGGGGCCGGGGAGCTGTTTTTT. Protein sequence: CASSPGGAGELFF.

The chain is built from TRBV2 and TRBJ1-2; 9 bases line up with TRBD1. Germline V gene data show CDR1 as SNHLY and CDR2 as FYNNEI. CDR3 size: 15 residues. Trimming cost V 5 bases and J 4 bases; bases outside gene matches: 8. Written as DNA, the CDR3 is TGTGCCAGCAGTTCGTCCGGGACAGGGCGCTATGGCTACACCTTC. Translation: CASSSSGTGRYGYTF.

This clone qualifies as medium-sized. The rearrangement links TRBV4-2 to TRBJ2-6; maybe TRBD1 (6 bases). Germline V CDR1 and CDR2: LGHNA, YNFKEQ. The CDR3 contains 16 residues. The V gene lost 0 bases and the J gene lost 1 base, with 7 bases spanning the gap. The CDR3 bases are TGTGCCAGCAGCCAAGAGGGGACATCTGGGGCCAACGTCCTGACTTTC. It yields the protein CASSQEGTSGANVLTF.

The J gene is TRBJ1-1, the V gene TRBV4-3; TRBD1 agrees at 8 bases. The CDR3 is made up of 16 amino acids. Looked up from germline, CDR1 is LGHNA and CDR2 is YSLEER. V lost 1 base, J lost 0 bases, and 4 bases stayed unmatched. CDR3 bases: TGCGCCAGCAGCCAAGGGGACAGGAGCATGAACACTGAAGCTTTCTTT. Protein sequence: CASSQGDRSMNTEAFF.

V is TRBV5-5 and J is TRBJ2-1, with no clear D. From germline, CDR1 is SGHKS and CDR2 YYEKEE (reference sequence). The V gene lost 0 bases and the J gene lost 8 bases, with 12 bases spanning the gap. There are 14 residues in the CDR3. The CDR3 here is CASSLAVMGDEQFF. The CDR3 bases are TGTGCCAGCAGCTTGGCCGTCATGGGCGATGAGCAGTTCTTC.

The chain couples TRBV4-2 to TRBJ2-1; the D gene is possibly TRBD2 (5 bases). Trimming removed 4 bases from V and 4 bases from J, with 17 bases in between. This CDR3 spans 16 amino acids. Germline V CDR1 and CDR2: LGHNA, YNFKEQ. The CDR3 protein is CASSRQRSIPYNEQFF. Written as DNA, the CDR3 is TGTGCCAGCAGCCGCCAGCGGTCCATCCCTTACAATGAGCAGTTCTTC.

This chain joins TRBV3-1 (or the pseudogene TRBV3-2) and TRBJ1-6; 8 bases agree with TRBD1. This CDR3 has 17 residues. V trimming: 5 bases; J trimming: 0 bases; junction bases outside the gene matches: 6. Germline V CDR1 and CDR2: LGHDT, YNNKEL (reference sequence). CDR3 protein: CASSTRDRSSYNSPLHF. The CDR3 coding sequence is TGTGCCAGCAGCACCCGGGACAGGAGCTCCTATAATTCACCCCTCCACTTT.

CDR3 nucleotides: TGTGCCAGCTCACTAATGACAGGGGGTAACTCCTACGAGCAGTACTTC. It yields the protein CASSLMTGGNSYEQYF. This chain uses TRBV18 with TRBJ2-7, with 9 positions matching TRBD1. With 4 bases clipped from V and 0 bases from J, the junction kept 7 bases outside the gene matches. Germline V lookup: CDR1 KGHSH, CDR2 LQKENI. The CDR3 length is 16 residues.

This chain joins TRBV5-5 and TRBJ2-5; TRBD2 matches 10 bases. Germline-derived CDR1 and CDR2 are SGHKS and YYEKEE (reference sequence). CDR3 length equals 16 residues. V gave up 3 bases and J gave up 3 bases; unmatched junction bases: 8. The CDR3 DNA sequence: TGTGCCAGCAGCTCTCGTGAGCGGGGGGGCGAAGAGACCCAGTACTTC. Its translation is CASSSRERGGEETQYF.

This rearrangement joins TRBV19 to TRBJ1-3; D not certain. The CDR3 loop spans 13 amino acids. Trimming pared 7 bases from V and 4 bases from J, leaving 11 bases between. The germline V gene has CDR1 LNHDA and CDR2 SQIVND (reference sequence). CDR3 residues: CASMGLGGNTIYF. DNA for the CDR3: TGTGCCAGTATGGGTTTGGGCGGAAACACCATATATTTT.

This CDR3 reads CASSVGASGWETQYF. The CDR3 nucleotides read TGTGCCAGCAGCGTAGGGGCTAGCGGGTGGGAGACCCAGTACTTC. The chain has TRBV9 and TRBJ2-5, with 8 bases that match TRBD2. Losses at the gene ends were 0 bases for V and 5 bases for J; bases not matched to a gene: 6. Germline V gives CDR1 SGDLS, CDR2 YYNGEE. The CDR3 consists of 15 residues. Supplemented by reference TRBV9 and TRBJ2-5, the full variable domain reads DSGVTQTPKHLITATGQRVTLRCSPRSGDLSVYWYQQSLDQGLQFLIQYYNGEERAKGNILERFSAQQFPDLHSELNLSSLELGDSALYFCASSVGASGWETQYFGPGTRLLVL.

The chain joins TRBV19 to TRBJ1-1; 12 bases line up with TRBD1. Unmatched junction bases numbered 9, after V lost 5 bases and J lost 2 bases. The CDR3 is made up of 17 amino acids. Germline V CDR1 and CDR2: LNHDA, SQIVND (reference sequence). The CDR3 region is CASSALPGQGANTEAFF. In nucleotides, the CDR3 is TGTGCCAGTAGTGCGTTACCGGGACAGGGGGCAAACACTGAAGCTTTCTTT.

This clone was observed a handful of times. This sequence joins TRBV18 and TRBJ1-1; TRBD1 matches at 7 bases. Germline V gene sequence: CDR1 KGHSH, CDR2 LQKENI. The V and J ends lost 5 bases and 5 bases, in that order; junction bases with no gene match: 8. The CDR3 is 14 residues long. The CDR3 protein is CASSTPGQSTEAFF. The CDR3 coding sequence is TGTGCCAGCTCAACCCCGGGACAGTCTACTGAAGCTTTCTTT.

This chain links TRBV10-2 with TRBJ2-3; the D gene is possibly TRBD2 (5 bases). Between the trimmed V and J ends, which lost 6 bases and 3 bases, there was a span of 13 bases. The CDR3 is 14 amino acids. Germline-derived CDR1 and CDR2 are WSHSY and SAAADI. CDR3 DNA: TGCGCCAGCAGGGATAGTCGAGGGACAGATACGCAGTATTTT. This codes for CASRDSRGTDTQYF.

This chain uses TRBV5-1 with TRBJ2-4, with TRBD2 identical over 11 bases. The V and J ends lost 5 bases and 7 bases, in that order; junction bases with no gene match: 5. The CDR3 extends over 14 amino acids. Germline V gene data show CDR1 as SGHRS and CDR2 as YFSETQ. The CDR3 loop is CASSLAGGLNIQYF. Here the CDR3 DNA reads TGCGCCAGCAGTTTAGCGGGGGGGCTGAACATTCAGTACTTC.

The chain combines TRBV18 with TRBJ1-2; tentatively, D is TRBD1 (6 bases). Trimming cost V 5 bases and J 0 bases, with 13 bases left between them. The CDR3 has 15 residues. The germline CDR1 and CDR2 sequences are KGHSH and LQKENI. CDR3 nucleotide sequence: TGTGCCAGCTCAGCTACAGGGAACCCTAACTATGGCTACACCTTC. Translating it yields CASSATGNPNYGYTF.

The V and J genes are TRBV25-1 and TRBJ2-3, with D perhaps matching TRBD1 (6 bases). This CDR3 spans 14 amino acids. Germline CDR1 and CDR2: MGHDK and SYGVNS. V was cut by 8 bases and J by 1 base, with 13 bases left in between. The CDR3 is CASRREGGTDTQYF. CDR3 nucleotide sequence: TGTGCCAGCCGTAGAGAGGGGGGCACAGATACGCAGTATTTT.

This rearrangement joins TRBV5-6 to TRBJ2-4, with 7 bases identical to TRBD2. Trimming at V came to 1 base and at J to 3 bases, leaving 1 base not matched to a gene. The germline V gene encodes CDR1 SGHDT and CDR2 YYEEEE. This CDR3 spans 14 amino acids. CDR3: CASSLWGGKNIQYF. CDR3 nucleotides: TGTGCCAGCAGCTTGTGGGGGGGCAAAAACATTCAGTACTTC.

This clone was seen a single time. The chain uses TRBV10-2 and TRBJ2-5, with 10 bases aligning to TRBD1. The germline V gene has CDR1 WSHSY and CDR2 SAAADI. With V trimmed by 3 bases and J by 3 bases, 10 bases remained unmatched. The CDR3 spans 17 residues. CDR3 DNA sequence: TGCGCCAGCAGTGACCGGGACAGGGGAAGATGGGAAGAGACCCAGTACTTC. Residues: CASSDRDRGRWEETQYF.